Described below is a single T cell receptor beta chain sequence and its context. This CDR3 has 15 amino acids. Trimming left V 5 bases short and J 4 bases short, with 15 bases between. In germline, CDR1 is SGHTA, CDR2 FQGNSA. This record comes from a study of blood T cell repertoires in COVID-19. Study summary: There were acute and convalescent COVID-19 samples, and they came from the United States, Italy and Spain.

Source study methods: Estimated nucleated cell counts came from reference gene primer amplification. Generated by immunoSEQ multiplex PCR, the TCRdb table keeps only in-frame clones and is missing some. V and J calls and clone size are given by that table; D and trimming were obtained from the DNA. Counted here are roughly 60,000 clones, just under 80% occurring once; the ten biggest clones make up around 25%. V and J are TRBV7-2 and TRBJ1-5; D ambiguous. The sequence was obtained from a human donor in a cohort sampled during active COVID-19. Sequenced: peripheral blood. The CDR3, as DNA: TGTGCCAGCAGCGCCGCCGGGATCTTAAATCAGCCCCAGCATTTT. It translates to CASSAAGILNQPQHF.